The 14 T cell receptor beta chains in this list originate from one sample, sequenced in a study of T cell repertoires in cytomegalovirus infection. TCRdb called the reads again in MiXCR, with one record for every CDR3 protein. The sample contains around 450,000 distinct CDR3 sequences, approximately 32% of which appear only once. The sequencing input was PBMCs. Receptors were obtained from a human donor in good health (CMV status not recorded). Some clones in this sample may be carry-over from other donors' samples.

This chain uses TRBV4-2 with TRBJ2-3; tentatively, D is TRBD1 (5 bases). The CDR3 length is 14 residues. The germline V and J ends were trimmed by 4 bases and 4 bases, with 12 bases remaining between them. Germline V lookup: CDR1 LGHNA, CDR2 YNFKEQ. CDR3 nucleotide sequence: TGTGCCAGCAGCCCCAAAAGGGGCGCAGATACGCAGTATTTT. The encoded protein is CASSPKRGADTQYF.

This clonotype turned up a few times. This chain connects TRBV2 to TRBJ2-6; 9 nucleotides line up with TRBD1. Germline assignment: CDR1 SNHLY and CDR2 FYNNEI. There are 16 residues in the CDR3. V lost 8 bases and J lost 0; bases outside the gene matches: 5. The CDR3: CASSGTGSSGANVLTF. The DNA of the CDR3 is TGTGCCAGCTCCGGGACAGGGTCCTCTGGGGCCAACGTCCTGACTTTC.

CDR3 in DNA: TGTGCCACCTCGGTGGACGGGAACACTGAAGCTTTCTTT. Protein product: CATSVDGNTEAFF. This chain uses TRBV19 with TRBJ1-1; D is unclear. V was shortened by 10 bases and J by 1 base, with 13 bases between the two germline ends. CDR3 size: 13 residues. Germline assignment: CDR1 LNHDA and CDR2 SQIVND (reference sequence). The full variable domain, completed using reference TRBV19 and TRBJ1-1, is DGGITQSPKYLFRKEGQNVTLSCEQNLNHDAMYWYRQDPGQGLRLIYYSQIVNDFQKGDIAEGYSVSREKKESFPLTVTSAQKNPTAFYLCATSVDGNTEAFFGQGTRLTVV.

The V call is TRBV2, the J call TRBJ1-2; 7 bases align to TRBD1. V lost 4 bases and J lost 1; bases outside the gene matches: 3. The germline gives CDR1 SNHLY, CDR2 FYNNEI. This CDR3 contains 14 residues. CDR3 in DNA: TGTGCCAGCAGTGGACAGGGAGGTAACTATGGCTACACCTTC. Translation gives CASSGQGGNYGYTF.

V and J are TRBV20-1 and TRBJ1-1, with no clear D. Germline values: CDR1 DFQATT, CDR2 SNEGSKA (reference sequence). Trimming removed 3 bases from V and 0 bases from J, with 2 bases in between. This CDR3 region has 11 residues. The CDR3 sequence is CSARVNTEAFF. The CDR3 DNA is TGCAGTGCTAGGGTGAACACTGAAGCTTTCTTT.

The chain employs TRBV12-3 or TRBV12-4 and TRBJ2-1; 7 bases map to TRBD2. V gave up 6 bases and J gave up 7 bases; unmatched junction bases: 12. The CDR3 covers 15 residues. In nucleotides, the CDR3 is TGTGCCAGCAGAACCAGGGCTAGCGGACGTAATGAGCAGTTCTTC. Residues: CASRTRASGRNEQFF.

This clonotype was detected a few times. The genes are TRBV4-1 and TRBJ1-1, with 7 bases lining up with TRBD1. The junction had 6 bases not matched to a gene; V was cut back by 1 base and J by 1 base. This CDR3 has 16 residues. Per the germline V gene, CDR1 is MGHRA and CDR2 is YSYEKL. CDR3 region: CASSQGKHRGNTEAFF. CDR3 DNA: TGCGCCAGCAGCCAAGGAAAACACAGGGGGAACACTGAAGCTTTCTTT.

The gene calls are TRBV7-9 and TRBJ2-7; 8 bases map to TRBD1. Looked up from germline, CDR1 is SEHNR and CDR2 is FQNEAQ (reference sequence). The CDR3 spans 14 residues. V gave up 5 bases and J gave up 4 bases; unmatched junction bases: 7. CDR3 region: CASSRSDRGYEQYF. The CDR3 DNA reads TGTGCCAGCAGCCGCTCTGACAGGGGTTACGAGCAGTACTTC.

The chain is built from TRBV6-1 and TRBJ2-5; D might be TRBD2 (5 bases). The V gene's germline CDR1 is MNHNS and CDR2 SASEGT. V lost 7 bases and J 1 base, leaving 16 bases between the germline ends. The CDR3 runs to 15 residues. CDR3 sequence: CASTSGLALQETQYF. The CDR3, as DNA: TGTGCCAGCACCTCTGGACTTGCACTCCAAGAGACCCAGTACTTC.

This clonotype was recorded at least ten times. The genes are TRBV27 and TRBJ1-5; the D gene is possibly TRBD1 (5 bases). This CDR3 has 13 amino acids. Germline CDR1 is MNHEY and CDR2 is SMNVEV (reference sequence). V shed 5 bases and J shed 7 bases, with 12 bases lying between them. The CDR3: CASSRRSGQPQHF. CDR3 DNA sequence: TGTGCCAGCAGTCGGCGGTCAGGGCAGCCCCAGCATTTT.

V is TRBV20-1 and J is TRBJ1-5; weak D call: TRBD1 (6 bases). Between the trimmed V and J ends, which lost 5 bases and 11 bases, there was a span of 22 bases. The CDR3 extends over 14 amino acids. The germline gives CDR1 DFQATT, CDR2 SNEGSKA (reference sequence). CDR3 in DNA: TGCAGTGCTGAACCGAGACAGGCCAGGAAGGCCCAGCATTTT. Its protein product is CSAEPRQARKAQHF.

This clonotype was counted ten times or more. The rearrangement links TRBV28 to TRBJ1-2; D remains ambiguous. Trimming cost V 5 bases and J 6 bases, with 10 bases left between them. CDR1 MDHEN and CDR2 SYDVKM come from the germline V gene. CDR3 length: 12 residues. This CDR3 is CASSPDLNGYTF. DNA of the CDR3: TGTGCCAGCAGTCCGGATCTAAATGGCTACACCTTC.

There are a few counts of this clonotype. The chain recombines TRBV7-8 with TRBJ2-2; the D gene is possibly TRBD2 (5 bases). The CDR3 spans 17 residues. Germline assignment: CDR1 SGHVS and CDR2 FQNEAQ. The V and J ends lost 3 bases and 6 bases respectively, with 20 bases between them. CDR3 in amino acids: CASSFRPGRTISGELFF. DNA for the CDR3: TGTGCCAGCAGCTTCCGGCCGGGAAGAACAATTTCCGGGGAGCTGTTTTTT.

The CDR3 protein is CASRRQETVYGYTF. CDR3 DNA: TGTGCCAGTCGCCGACAAGAAACCGTCTATGGCTACACCTTC. The chain uses TRBV19 and TRBJ1-2; no clear D. The CDR3 sequence is 14 residues long. The V gene's germline CDR1 is LNHDA and CDR2 SQIVND (reference sequence). The V gene lost 8 bases and the J gene lost 4 bases, with 17 bases spanning the gap.